What follows is one T cell receptor beta chain and its context. The data derive from a study of T cells in Graves' hyperthyroidism and ophthalmopathy. The CDR3 loop spans 12 amino acids. The V gene's germline CDR1 is LGHDT and CDR2 YNNKEL (reference sequence). V lost 3 bases, J lost 2 bases, and 2 bases lay in between. A lack of ophthalmopathy progression within 18 months defined stable Graves' hyperthyroidism. Patients aged 18 to 65 had newly diagnosed hyperthyroidism of under 2 months' duration. Authors of the study amplified TCR beta CDR3 regions from RNA transcripts. The HTBI primer set drove a first-round RT-PCR of the TCR CDR3. TCRdb used MiXCR to reprocess the multiplex PCR reads, holding one entry per CDR3 protein. The sample comprises approximately 510,000 distinct CDR3 sequences, less than 25% of which are singletons, and around 27% rests with the top ten.

The chain uses TRBV3-1 and TRBJ1-3; unclear D gene. Specimen: blood. This clonotype originated in a man aged 18-30 years with Graves' hyperthyroidism. CDR3 sequence (DNA): TGTGCCAGCAGCCAGGCTGGAAACACCATATATTTT. This codes for CASSQAGNTIYF.